The source of this T cell receptor (beta chain) is a study of blood T cell repertoires in COVID-19. Background on the study: Some COVID-19 samples were acute and others convalescent; all came from the United States, Italy and Spain. PBMCs, B-cell-depleted T cells, or T cells were the source of the cDNA or gDNA that made up the material.

The repertoire was sequenced with immunoSEQ multiplex PCR; TCRdb's copy has only in-frame clones and lacks some. The sample lists about 35,000 clones, about 83% occurring once. V was pared by 6 bases and J by 2 bases, with 17 bases of the junction left unmatched. The CDR3 loop spans 19 amino acids. CDR1 and CDR2 from the germline V gene are SEHNR and FQNEAQ (reference sequence). This clone was observed a single time. The clonotype was recovered from a man aged 50 or older with acute or convalescent COVID-19. Sequencing used peripheral blood. The chain recombines TRBV7-9 with TRBJ1-3; TRBD1 aligns across 9 bases. The CDR3 is CASSYLQGANSLAGNTIYF. CDR3 DNA: TGTGCCAGCAGTTACCTACAGGGGGCGAACTCCCTAGCTGGAAACACCATATATTTT.